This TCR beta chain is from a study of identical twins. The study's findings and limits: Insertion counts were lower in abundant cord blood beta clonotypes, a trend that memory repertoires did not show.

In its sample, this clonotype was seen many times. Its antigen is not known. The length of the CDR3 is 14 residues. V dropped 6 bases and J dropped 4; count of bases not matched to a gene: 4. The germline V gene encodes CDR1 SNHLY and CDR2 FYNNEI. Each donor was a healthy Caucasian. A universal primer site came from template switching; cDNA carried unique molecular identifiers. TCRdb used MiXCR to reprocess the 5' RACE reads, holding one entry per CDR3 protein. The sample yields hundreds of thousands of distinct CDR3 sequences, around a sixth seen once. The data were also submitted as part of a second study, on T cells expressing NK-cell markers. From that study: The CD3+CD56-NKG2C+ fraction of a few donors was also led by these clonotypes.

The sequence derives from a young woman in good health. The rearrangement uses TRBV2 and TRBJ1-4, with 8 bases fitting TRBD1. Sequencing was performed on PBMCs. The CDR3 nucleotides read TGTGCCAGCAGGTGGGACAGGAGTAATGAAAAACTGTTTTTT. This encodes CASRWDRSNEKLFF. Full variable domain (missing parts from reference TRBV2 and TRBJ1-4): EPEVTQTPSHQVTQMGQEVILRCVPISNHLYFYWYRQILGQKVEFLVSFYNNEISEKSEIFDDQFSVERPDGSNFTLKIRSTKLEDSAMYFCASRWDRSNEKLFFGSGTQLSVL.